These T cell receptor beta chains were read from a single sample in a study of blood T cell repertoires in COVID-19. The protocol was immunoSEQ multiplex PCR, while the TCRdb copy is restricted to in-frame clones and leaves out a portion. The sample lists about 170,000 clones; approximately 86% were seen once. The specimen was peripheral blood. These receptors were collected from a man between 65 and 85 years old with acute or convalescent COVID-19. CDR3s include the opening cysteine and the closing phenylalanine or tryptophan. D genes are given only for firm matches. Clone size is shown for a subset of rows, as once, few, many or a class of expanded clone.

V gene	D gene	clone size	J gene	CDR3 DNA	CDR3 protein
TRBV6-5	TRBD1	-	TRBJ2-2	TGTGCCAGCAGTAGGACAGGACCGCACACCGGGGAGCTGTTTTTT	CASSRTGPHTGELFF
TRBV28	TRBD1	-	TRBJ1-5	TGTGCCACCACCGGGACAGGCCCAAATCAGCCCCAGCATTTT	CATTGTGPNQPQHF
TRBV7-9	TRBD1	-	TRBJ2-7	TGTGCCAGCAGCATCCGGGACAGCTCCTACGAGCAGTACTTC	CASSIRDSSYEQYF
TRBV7-8	-	-	TRBJ2-3	TGTGCCAGCAGCCTCTCCACAGATACGCAGTATTTT	CASSLSTDTQYF
TRBV27	-	-	TRBJ2-5	TGTGCCAGCAGTGGCTTGGGGCAGGGAGAGACCCAGTACTTC	CASSGLGQGETQYF
TRBV5-1	TRBD1	-	TRBJ2-1	TGCGCCAGCAGCTCGGACAGGGTATACAATGAGCAGTTCTTC	CASSSDRVYNEQFF
TRBV2	-	-	TRBJ2-7	TGTGCCAGCACTGATGACAGGCTGCCCTCCGAGCAGTACTTC	CASTDDRLPSEQYF
TRBV18	-	-	TRBJ1-1	TGTGCCAGCTCACCTACGACCATCGGAGAGGACACTGAAGCTTTCTTT	CASSPTTIGEDTEAFF
TRBV15	-	-	TRBJ1-2	TGTGCCACCAGCTCCCGGGGAGTCTCCTATGGCTACACCTTC	CATSSRGVSYGYTF
TRBV20-1	-	-	TRBJ1-6	TGCAGTGCTAGTGATAACCAGAATTCACCCCTCCACTTT	CSASDNQNSPLHF
TRBV13	-	once	TRBJ2-2	TGTGCCAGCAGCCCACAGGGAGCCGGGGAGCTGTTTTTT	CASSPQGAGELFF
TRBV6-4	TRBD2	-	TRBJ2-1	TGTGCCAGCAGTTGGGAGGGTTGGAGTGAGCAGTTCTTC	CASSWEGWSEQFF
TRBV30	-	-	TRBJ1-2	TGTGCCTGTCCCGGGCGGGCAGGGGACTATGGCTACACCTTC	CACPGRAGDYGYTF
TRBV12-3/TRBV12-4	-	-	TRBJ1-2	TGTGCCAGCAGTCTCATGACACGGGGCTACACCTTC	CASSLMTRGYTF